One and the same sample provided the 29 T cell receptor beta chains below, sequenced in a study of T-cell reconstitution after alpha-beta-depleted transplantation in children. For TCRbeta, the library was prepared with unique molecular identifiers. TCRdb itself ran the PCR reads through MiXCR, one entry per CDR3 protein. Of 60,000 to 85,000 distinct CDR3 sequences in the sample, around 18% were seen once. The specimen was PBMCs, mostly from graft donor cells, collected 360 days after TCRalphabeta/CD19-depleted stem cell transplant. All receptors derive from a male patient between 2 and 15 years old who had a stem cell transplant for acute lymphoblastic leukemia, so the T cells may come from the graft donor.

This chain connects TRBV5-1 to TRBJ2-3; 7 bases align to TRBD1. Germline assignment: CDR1 SGHRS and CDR2 YFSETQ. This CDR3 region has 15 residues. The ends lost 0 bases at V and 6 bases at J; junction bases unmatched: 7. CDR3 sequence reads: CASSLANRGRDTQYF. CDR3 coding DNA: TGCGCCAGCAGCTTGGCCAACAGGGGAAGGGATACGCAGTATTTT.

V gene TRBV18 combines with J gene TRBJ2-4, with D uncertain. V was trimmed by 0 bases and J by 0 bases, leaving 12 bases between them. CDR1 and CDR2 (germline): KGHSH, LQKENI. The CDR3 runs to 17 residues. The CDR3 loop reads CASSPPGLPLAKNIQYF. CDR3 nucleotides: TGTGCCAGCTCACCACCGGGCCTACCTCTAGCCAAAAACATTCAGTACTTC. The whole variable domain, remainder taken from reference TRBV18 and TRBJ2-4, is NAGVMQNPRHLVRRRGQEARLRCSPMKGHSHVYWYRQLPEEGLKFMVYLQKENIIDESGMPKERFSAEFPKEGPSILRIQQVVRGDSAAYFCASSPPGLPLAKNIQYFGAGTRLSVL.

In its sample, this clonotype was seen a few times. CDR3: CASSEARWGLNYGYTF. CDR3 nucleotide sequence: TGTGCCAGCAGTGAAGCGCGTTGGGGATTAAACTATGGCTACACCTTC. The chain links TRBV6-1 to TRBJ1-2; D is unresolved. V lost 0 bases to trimming and J lost 2 bases, with 13 bases between them. CDR3 length: 16 amino acids. CDR1 is MNHNS, CDR2 SASEGT, per germline.

The gene calls are TRBV20-1 and TRBJ2-1, with TRBD2 as a possible D gene (6 bases). Germline values: CDR1 DFQATT, CDR2 SNEGSKA (reference sequence). CDR3 length: 15 amino acids. V lost 3 bases and J 2 bases, leaving 14 bases between the germline ends. The CDR3, as DNA: TGCAGTGCTAGGGTGGCGGGACTGACCTACAATGAGCAGTTCTTC. It codes for CSARVAGLTYNEQFF.

The genes are TRBV2 and TRBJ2-7; D not resolved. CDR3 length: 14 residues. The V end was cut by 1 base, the J end by 2 bases, with 9 bases between. Germline CDR1 reads SNHLY; CDR2 reads FYNNEI. CDR3 amino acids: CASSEVIGTYEQYF. The CDR3 DNA reads as TGTGCCAGCAGTGAAGTGATAGGCACCTACGAGCAGTACTTC.

The V gene is TRBV10-2, the J gene TRBJ2-5, with D tentatively TRBD2 (6 bases). Germline V CDR1 and CDR2: WSHSY, SAAADI. CDR3 size: 13 residues. Trimming left V 10 bases short and J 1 base short, with 13 bases between. The CDR3 DNA reads as TGCGCCACCACCGGGACTTCCCAAGAGACCCAGTACTTC. This gives the protein CATTGTSQETQYF.

This clonotype was seen a handful of times. V is TRBV5-1 and J is TRBJ2-2; TRBD1 matches 7 bases. CDR1 is SGHRS and CDR2 is YFSETQ in the germline V gene. CDR3 length: 16 residues. J gave up 0 bases and V 4 bases, and 6 bases lay outside the gene matches. CDR3 loop: CASSPGQYTNTGELFF. The CDR3 bases are TGCGCCAGCAGCCCGGGACAGTACACGAACACCGGGGAGCTGTTTTTT.

This chain links TRBV3-1 with TRBJ2-7; TRBD1 agrees at 9 bases. Losses at the gene ends were 4 bases for V and 3 bases for J; bases not matched to a gene: 7. The germline gives CDR1 LGHDT, CDR2 YNNKEL (reference sequence). The CDR3 has 15 amino acids. CDR3 amino acids: CASSRDREGHYEQYF. DNA of the CDR3: TGTGCCAGCAGCCGGGACAGGGAGGGACACTACGAGCAGTACTTC.

Only a few counts were recorded for this clonotype. This rearrangement joins TRBV20-1 to TRBJ2-1, with 8 bases aligning to TRBD2. CDR1 and CDR2 (germline): DFQATT, SNEGSKA (reference sequence). This CDR3 is 14 amino acids long. Trimming at V came to 1 base and at J to 7 bases, leaving 6 bases not matched to a gene. Here the CDR3 DNA reads TGCAGTGCTAGAGGGGCGGGAGGACGGAATGAGCAGTTCTTC. Amino acids: CSARGAGGRNEQFF.

In this sample, this clonotype turned up a few times. This chain connects TRBV4-2 to TRBJ1-3; 10 nucleotides line up with TRBD1. Germline CDR1 and CDR2: LGHNA and YNFKEQ. With 4 bases clipped from V and 4 bases from J, the junction kept 10 bases outside the gene matches. CDR3 length: 17 residues. CDR3 residues: CASSREPGQGTGNTIYF. DNA for the CDR3: TGTGCCAGCAGCCGCGAACCGGGACAGGGGACCGGAAACACCATATATTTT.

The chain has TRBV5-5 and TRBJ2-2; D remains unclear. Per germline, CDR1 SGHKS and CDR2 YYEKEE (reference sequence). CDR3 size: 13 residues. Trimming took 7 bases from V and 4 from J, leaving 11 bases between them. CDR3 amino acids: CASGSGRTGELFF. The CDR3 bases are TGTGCCAGCGGCTCCGGGCGCACCGGGGAGCTGTTTTTT.

This clonotype appeared many times. The chain joins TRBV19 to TRBJ2-1, with TRBD2 matching 8 bases. With 8 bases clipped from V and 8 bases from J, the junction kept 8 bases outside the gene matches. Germline V lookup: CDR1 LNHDA, CDR2 SQIVND (reference sequence). The CDR3 is 13 amino acids. CDR3 DNA sequence: TGTGCCAGTGCAGAGCGGGAGATAGATGAGCAGTTCTTC. It encodes CASAEREIDEQFF.

The chain has TRBV19 and TRBJ1-3; 7 bases line up with TRBD1. V was clipped by 4 bases and J by 8 bases; unmatched bases: 8. CDR3 length: 14 amino acids. Looked up from germline, CDR1 is LNHDA and CDR2 is SQIVND (reference sequence). The CDR3: CASSTRDSRHTIYF. CDR3 coding DNA: TGTGCCAGTAGTACCCGGGACAGCAGACACACCATATATTTT. Full variable domain (missing parts from reference TRBV19 and TRBJ1-3): DGGITQSPKYLFRKEGQNVTLSCEQNLNHDAMYWYRQDPGQGLRLIYYSQIVNDFQKGDIAEGYSVSREKKESFPLTVTSAQKNPTAFYLCASSTRDSRHTIYFGEGSWLTVV.

The chain uses TRBV3-1 and TRBJ2-5; D might be TRBD2 (6 bases). The CDR3 totals 15 residues. V was shortened by 0 bases and J by 5 bases, with 13 bases between the two germline ends. The germline CDR1 and CDR2 sequences are LGHDT and YNNKEL (reference sequence). For the CDR3, the DNA is TGTGCCAGCAGCCAAGACCGACTAGTTGGCGAGACCCAGTACTTC. This translates into CASSQDRLVGETQYF.

By sample share, this clonotype is medium-sized. V usage is TRBV20-1 and J usage is TRBJ2-7; maybe TRBD2 (5 bases). V shed 3 bases and J shed 3 bases, with 30 bases lying between them. CDR3 length: 19 amino acids. CDR1 is DFQATT, CDR2 SNEGSKA, per germline (reference sequence). CDR3 coding DNA: TGCAGTGCTAGGACGCCGGGAAACAAAGAGTCAACATGGGGCTACGAGCAGTACTTC. Protein product: CSARTPGNKESTWGYEQYF.

This clonotype was observed at least ten times. V usage is TRBV20-1 and J usage is TRBJ2-3; D remains ambiguous. V was clipped by 2 bases and J by 2 bases, with 8 bases between them. The CDR3 spans 13 residues. The germline V gene encodes CDR1 DFQATT and CDR2 SNEGSKA (reference sequence). Here the CDR3 reads CSARLGYTDTQYF. The CDR3 coding sequence is TGCAGTGCTAGATTAGGTTACACAGATACGCAGTATTTT.

This clonotype has just a few counts. The chain recombines TRBV9 with TRBJ2-1, with unresolved D. The germline V and J ends were trimmed by 0 bases and 15 bases, with 16 bases remaining between them. The germline gives CDR1 SGDLS, CDR2 YYNGEE. The CDR3 is made up of 13 amino acids. Written as DNA, the CDR3 is TGTGCCAGCAGCGTAGACCCGCTTAGAAAGGGGTTCTTC. Translating gives CASSVDPLRKGFF.

The chain links TRBV24-1 to TRBJ2-1; D is unresolved. The CDR3 loop spans 14 amino acids. The V gene lost 10 bases and the J gene lost 2 bases, with 14 bases spanning the gap. Germline CDR1 and CDR2: KGHDR and SFDVKD. The CDR3 is CATSQVGAYNEQFF. The CDR3 DNA reads TGTGCCACTAGTCAGGTGGGCGCCTACAATGAGCAGTTCTTC.

This clonotype was counted only a few times. The chain is built from TRBV12-3 or TRBV12-4 and TRBJ2-3; TRBD1 matches at 8 bases. V was pared by 5 bases and J by 0 bases, with 4 bases of the junction left unmatched. The length of the CDR3 is 15 residues. The CDR3 sequence: CASSPRTGSTDTQYF. CDR3 nucleotide sequence: TGTGCCAGCAGTCCCCGGACAGGGAGCACAGATACGCAGTATTTT.

In nucleotides, the CDR3 is TGTGCCAGCAGCTTAGTCCCTGGCGGGAGCTCCTACAATGAGCAGTTCTTC. Amino acid sequence: CASSLVPGGSSYNEQFF. The chain uses TRBV11-3 and TRBJ2-1; 7 bases map to TRBD2. V dropped 1 base and J dropped 0; count of bases not matched to a gene: 6. The germline V gene has CDR1 SGHNT and CDR2 YENEEA. The CDR3 length is 17 residues.

The genes are TRBV5-5 and TRBJ2-5; D not resolved. This CDR3 is 15 amino acids long. V lost 0 bases, J lost 1 base, and 10 bases lay in between. The germline V gene has CDR1 SGHKS and CDR2 YYEKEE (reference sequence). The CDR3 sequence is CASSLAVGPQETQYF. In DNA form, the CDR3 reads TGTGCCAGCAGCTTGGCCGTTGGGCCCCAAGAGACCCAGTACTTC.

This clonotype has just a few counts. V gene TRBV27 combines with J gene TRBJ1-5; TRBD1 matches 8 bases. Germline trimming cut 3 bases from V and 6 bases from J; bases unmatched to any gene: 4. The CDR3 consists of 14 residues. From germline, CDR1 is MNHEY and CDR2 SMNVEV (reference sequence). CDR3 in DNA: TGTGCCAGCAGTTTCTCAGGGGGCCGTCAGCCCCAGCATTTT. Its translation: CASSFSGGRQPQHF.

This clonotype was picked up a small number of times. This chain's CDR3 is CASRQGAVQETQYF. The CDR3 region has the DNA TGTGCCAGCAGGCAGGGGGCGGTACAAGAGACCCAGTACTTC. The chain links TRBV12-3 or TRBV12-4 to TRBJ2-5; 8 nucleotides line up with TRBD1. The CDR3 is 14 residues long. Unmatched junction bases numbered 5, after V lost 6 bases and J lost 2 bases.

This clonotype was detected only a few times. The rearrangement links TRBV21-1 to TRBJ2-2; TRBD1 is taken as the D call from the table, unchecked against the DNA. TRBV21-1 is listed as a pseudogene. This CDR3 comprises 18 residues. The CDR3 coding sequence is TGTGCCAGCAGCAAAAACCCCCCAAGGGGGCCGAACACCGGGGAGCTGTTTTTT. It yields the protein CASSKNPPRGPNTGELFF.

V is TRBV7-8 and J is TRBJ2-1; D gene uncertain. Trimming shortened V by 5 bases and J by 8 bases, and 19 bases separated the two germline ends. The CDR3 has 15 amino acids. The V gene's germline CDR1 is SGHVS and CDR2 FQNEAQ. CDR3: CASSTTKGFIHEQFF. The CDR3 bases are TGTGCCAGCAGCACCACTAAGGGTTTTATTCATGAGCAGTTCTTC.

The chain uses TRBV24-1 and TRBJ2-1; 10 nucleotides line up with TRBD1. Germline-derived CDR1 and CDR2 are KGHDR and SFDVKD. The CDR3 runs 17 residues. The junction had 9 bases not matched to a gene; V was cut back by 1 base and J by 7 bases. The CDR3 loop reads CATSDFVCGQGVNEQFF. The CDR3 DNA sequence: TGTGCCACCAGTGATTTTGTTTGCGGACAGGGGGTGAATGAGCAGTTCTTC.

J is TRBJ2-7 and V is TRBV29-1; 7 bases fit TRBD2. The trim removed 7 bases at V and 5 bases at J, leaving 14 bases unmatched. CDR3 length: 14 residues. Germline V gives CDR1 SQVTM, CDR2 ANQGSEA. In DNA form, the CDR3 reads TGCAGCGCCCTTCGAGGCGGGAGTTGGAACGAGCAGTACTTC. Translated, it gives CSALRGGSWNEQYF.

This clonotype showed up just a few times. The chain combines TRBV7-8 with TRBJ2-1; 12 bases match TRBD2. CDR3 length: 17 amino acids. Trimming took 1 base from V and 5 from J; bases not matched to a gene: 6. Germline CDR1 is SGHVS and CDR2 is FQNEAQ. The CDR3 loop is CASSLGETSGRNNEQFF. DNA for the CDR3: TGTGCCAGCAGCTTAGGCGAGACTAGCGGGAGAAACAATGAGCAGTTCTTC.

This clonotype was seen more than once but under ten times. The genes are TRBV11-1 and TRBJ1-1; no definite D call. The V and J ends lost 6 bases and 7 bases respectively, with 15 bases between them. The germline V gene has CDR1 SGHAT and CDR2 FQDESV (reference sequence). The CDR3 has 13 amino acids. CDR3 DNA sequence: TGTGCCAGCAGTCTGGACCCGGGCGGTGAAGCTTTCTTT. This sequence encodes CASSLDPGGEAFF.